This TCR beta chain was obtained from a study of blood T cell repertoires in COVID-19. Study in general: Sources were T cells, B-cell-depleted T cells, or PBMCs; the material itself was cDNA or gDNA.

As processed by the authors: Estimation of nucleated cell counts was performed using reference gene primer amplification. TCRdb keeps only in-frame clones here, not all; method: immunoSEQ multiplex PCR. V and J calls and clone size are given by that table; D and trimming were obtained from the DNA. The table includes approximately 150,000 clones, roughly 81% detected once. The table lists this clone with a few counts. Seattle patients were enrolled during active infection and followed longitudinally. The CDR3 has 12 residues. Sequences were obtained from peripheral blood. This TCR derives from a woman aged 50 to 60 with COVID-19, enrolled during active disease. The chain has TRBV12-2 and TRBJ1-2; the DNA was not used to check the table's D call, TRBD1. TRBV12-2 is tagged as a pseudogene. The CDR3 reads CASRFGQYGYTF. Here the CDR3 DNA reads TGTGCAAGTCGCTTTGGACAGTATGGCTACACCTTC.